This T cell receptor (beta chain) was sequenced for a study of T cells in Graves' hyperthyroidism and ophthalmopathy. Trimming shortened V by 10 bases and J by 0 bases, and 15 bases separated the two germline ends. Germline lookup yields CDR1 SNHLY and CDR2 FYNNEI. This CDR3 comprises 14 residues. This clonotype was found many times. Its antigen is currently unknown. Overall study findings and caveats: Ophthalmopathy was separated from stable hyperthyroidism by a 13 V-J model.

What was amplified from RNA transcripts were TCR beta CDR3 regions. TCR CDR3 regions were first amplified by RT-PCR with HTBI primers. TCRdb re-called the multiplex PCR reads with MiXCR, one entry per CDR3 protein. The sample has about 500,000 distinct CDR3 sequences; about 16% are singletons. This TCR came from a young woman with Graves' ophthalmopathy. The rearrangement uses TRBV2 and TRBJ1-1; unclear D gene. The sample was blood. CDR3 nucleotide sequence: TGTGCCACCCAAGACGGACGGATGAACACTGAAGCTTTCTTT. It is translated as CATQDGRMNTEAFF.